This TCR beta chain was documented in a study of blood T cell repertoires in COVID-19. Sequencing was performed with immunoSEQ multiplex PCR; in TCRdb, only in-frame clones are kept and a portion is missing. This sample yields about 310,000 clones, of which around 84% are seen a single time; about 1.2% belongs to the top ten. With 6 bases removed from V and 3 bases from J, the gap between germline ends came to 14 bases. This CDR3 region has 14 residues. Germline CDR1 reads KGHSH; CDR2 reads LQKENI. The source material was peripheral blood. The V gene is TRBV18, the J gene TRBJ1-1; the D gene is possibly TRBD1 (6 bases). This sequence was found in a man aged 70-80 years with acute or convalescent COVID-19. The CDR3 DNA reads as TGTGCCAGCTCTGCCCAGGGGCAGGACACTGAAGCTTTCTTT. Its protein product is CASSAQGQDTEAFF.